What follows are 31 T cell receptor beta chains derived from one specimen sequenced in a study of blood T cells in healthy people across ages. The authors ran a second PCR of roughly 6 to 12 cycles using a sample-barcoded 5' primer and a J-beta primer mix. TCRdb processed the 5' RACE reads anew with MiXCR; each CDR3 protein has one entry. In the table there are some 800,000 distinct CDR3 sequences, approximately 25% of which are singletons. The sample was also linked to a second study, of T cells of mothers and their children.

The material sequenced was blood. The receptor set was obtained from a boy aged 5-17 years in good health.

This clonotype was seen only a few times. The CDR3 sequence: CAPRDFHTGELFF. The DNA of the CDR3 is TGTGCCCCAAGGGACTTTCACACCGGGGAGCTGTTTTTT. This chain uses TRBV25-1 with TRBJ2-2; a weak D match, TRBD2 (6 bases). Germline CDR1 is MGHDK and CDR2 is SYGVNS. This CDR3 comprises 13 residues. The V end lost 11 bases, the J end lost 3 bases, and 13 bases lay between the germline ends.

This clonotype occurred a few times. The V call is TRBV20-1, the J call TRBJ2-3; 13 bases align to TRBD2. Germline V gene data show CDR1 as DFQATT and CDR2 as SNEGSKA (reference sequence). V lost 5 bases, J lost 4 bases, and 3 bases stayed unmatched. The CDR3 extends over 14 amino acids. In DNA, the CDR3 is TGCAGTGCTCGGACTAGCGGGAGAGCAGATACGCAGTATTTT. Encoded protein: CSARTSGRADTQYF.

This clonotype occurred many times. The rearrangement joins TRBV3-1 to TRBJ1-1; no clear D gene. The CDR3 length is 12 residues. The germline V gene has CDR1 LGHDT and CDR2 YNNKEL (reference sequence). Deletions cut 6 bases from V and 1 base from J, with 6 bases between. CDR3 sequence: CASRRANTEAFF. The DNA of the CDR3 is TGTGCCAGCAGGCGAGCGAACACTGAAGCTTTCTTT. Full variable domain (outside the CDR3, taken from reference TRBV3-1 and TRBJ1-1): DTAVSQTPKYLVTQMGNDKSIKCEQNLGHDTMYWYKQDSKKFLKIMFSYNNKELIINETVPNRFSPKSPDKAHLNLHINSLELGDSAVYFCASRRANTEAFFGQGTRLTVV.

For the CDR3, the DNA is TGTGCCAGCAGCGGAAGGGGGGAAGGTGTTGAAAAACTGTTTTTT. It codes for CASSGRGEGVEKLFF. J is TRBJ1-4 and V is TRBV25-1; D may be TRBD1 (6 bases). Trimming cost V 6 bases and J 7 bases, with 18 bases left between them. Per the germline V gene, CDR1 is MGHDK and CDR2 is SYGVNS. CDR3 length: 15 amino acids.

A remark on this clonotype: Relative to the germline gene, one junction end is altered; a read error may explain this. This chain links TRBV5-1 with TRBJ1-5, with 8 bases aligning to TRBD1. The CDR3 covers 14 residues. CDR1 SGHRS and CDR2 YFSETQ come from the germline V gene. The CDR3 coding sequence is TGCGCCAGCAGCCTGACAGGGGAGAATCAGCTCCAGCATTTT. This translates into CASSLTGENQLQHF.

This clonotype was recorded a few times. The chain joins TRBV12-3 or TRBV12-4 to TRBJ1-1; D gene unclear. V dropped 7 bases and J dropped 1 base, with 10 bases sitting between them. The CDR3 consists of 13 residues. This chain's CDR3 is CASTLTENTEAFF. CDR3 coding DNA: TGTGCCAGCACCCTCACAGAGAACACTGAAGCTTTCTTT.

The V gene is TRBV4-1, the J gene TRBJ1-4; 8 nucleotides align to TRBD1. The CDR3 extends over 15 amino acids. CDR1 and CDR2 from the germline V gene are MGHRA and YSYEKL. Unmatched junction bases numbered 7, after V lost 6 bases and J lost 4 bases. The CDR3 sequence: CASSRTGHNNEKLFF. As DNA, the CDR3 is TGCGCCAGCAGTCGGACAGGGCATAATAATGAAAAACTGTTTTTT.

The chain has TRBV20-1 and TRBJ1-2; D is unclear. Germline V gives CDR1 DFQATT, CDR2 SNEGSKA (reference sequence). The CDR3 is 16 residues long. Trimming removed 5 bases from V and 4 bases from J, with 23 bases in between. The CDR3 region is CSAQSRADAPSYGYTF. For the CDR3, the DNA is TGCAGTGCTCAAAGCCGGGCGGACGCACCCTCCTATGGCTACACCTTC.

About this clonotype itself: One end of the junction fails to match germline, which may point to a read error. The gene calls are TRBV7-9 and TRBJ1-4; D is undetermined. Germline V gene sequence: CDR1 SEHNR, CDR2 FQNEAQ (reference sequence). The CDR3 consists of 13 residues. DNA for the CDR3: TGTGCCAGCAGCTTAGCGGCAGATGAAGAACTGTTTTTT. Residues: CASSLAADEELFF.

This clonotype was seen more than once but under ten times. This chain joins TRBV7-9 and TRBJ2-7; the match to TRBD2 covers 7 bases. The germline gives CDR1 SEHNR, CDR2 FQNEAQ (reference sequence). The V and J ends lost 2 bases and 0 bases, in that order; junction bases with no gene match: 7. This CDR3 comprises 16 residues. CDR3: CASSLTSDHSSYEQYF. The DNA for the CDR3 is TGTGCCAGCAGCTTAACTAGCGATCATAGCTCCTACGAGCAGTACTTC. Based on the CDR3 plus reference TRBV7-9 and TRBJ2-7, the full variable domain is DTGVSQNPRHKITKRGQNVTFRCDPISEHNRLYWYRQTLGQGPEFLTYFQNEAQLEKSRLLSDRFSAERPKGSFSTLEIQRTEQGDSAMYLCASSLTSDHSSYEQYFGPGTRLTVT.

This clonotype was detected only a few times. The chain uses TRBV20-1 and TRBJ1-2; D might be TRBD1 (5 bases). Germline V lookup: CDR1 DFQATT, CDR2 SNEGSKA (reference sequence). CDR3 length equals 15 residues. V was shortened by 5 bases and J by 7 bases, with 23 bases between the two germline ends. CDR3 sequence reads: CSAALRRDGLGGYTF. CDR3 nucleotides: TGCAGTGCTGCCCTCCGTCGGGACGGTCTGGGTGGCTACACCTTC.

This clonotype was counted only a few times. The chain links TRBV27 to TRBJ2-5; 16 nucleotides align to TRBD2. Looked up from germline, CDR1 is MNHEY and CDR2 is SMNVEV (reference sequence). There are 16 residues in the CDR3. Trimming removed 5 bases from V and 4 bases from J; junction bases left unmatched: 4. The CDR3 DNA sequence: TGTGCCAGCAGTCCGGGACTAGCGGGAGGGCTAGAGACCCAGTACTTC. Protein sequence: CASSPGLAGGLETQYF.

This chain uses TRBV11-2 with TRBJ1-3; D perhaps matches TRBD1 (6 bases). Germline lookup yields CDR1 SGHAT and CDR2 FQNNGV. V was trimmed by 8 bases and J by 0 bases, leaving 11 bases between them. This CDR3 region has 14 residues. As DNA, the CDR3 is TGTGCCAGCGAGCCAGGGGTCTCTGGAAACACCATATATTTT. Its protein product is CASEPGVSGNTIYF.

The V and J genes are TRBV11-2 and TRBJ2-1; no firm D call. The CDR3 spans 12 residues. Trimming removed 0 bases at V and 12 bases at J, with 9 bases between. Germline-derived CDR1 and CDR2 are SGHAT and FQNNGV. CDR3 loop: CASSLDRLGQFF. As DNA, the CDR3 is TGTGCCAGCAGCTTAGATAGGCTTGGGCAGTTCTTC.

This chain's CDR3 is CSAQPAGEGAYNEQFF. CDR3 nucleotide sequence: TGCAGTGCCCAGCCAGCGGGAGAAGGAGCCTACAATGAGCAGTTCTTC. The chain links TRBV20-1 to TRBJ2-1; 8 nucleotides agree with TRBD2. V dropped 6 bases and J dropped 2; count of bases not matched to a gene: 12. This CDR3 contains 16 residues. In germline, CDR1 is DFQATT, CDR2 SNEGSKA (reference sequence).

The V gene is TRBV29-1, the J gene TRBJ1-5, with unresolved D. This CDR3 comprises 12 residues. The germline CDR1 and CDR2 sequences are SQVTM and ANQGSEA. V gave up 2 bases and J gave up 1 base, with 3 bases separating them. CDR3 in amino acids: CSVENSNQPQHF. CDR3 nucleotide sequence: TGCAGCGTTGAAAACAGCAATCAGCCCCAGCATTTT.

This clonotype was seen a few times. The CDR3, as DNA: TGTGCCAGCAGCCTCGACTACCCCGGGGAGCTGTTTTTT. Its translation: CASSLDYPGELFF. The chain carries TRBV9 and TRBJ2-2; tentatively, D is TRBD2 (5 bases). The CDR3 has 13 residues. The germline V gene encodes CDR1 SGDLS and CDR2 YYNGEE. V gave up 4 bases and J gave up 6 bases, with 10 bases separating them.

The chain recombines TRBV6-2 or TRBV6-3 with TRBJ1-1; no definite D call. Trimming took off 2 bases at V and 0 bases at J, with 7 bases between the two ends. The germline V gene encodes CDR1 MNHEY and CDR2 SVGEGT. The length of the CDR3 is 14 residues. As DNA, the CDR3 is TGTGCCAGCAGTTACGTACCGCTGAACACTGAAGCTTTCTTT. As protein: CASSYVPLNTEAFF.

In its sample, this clonotype was seen a few times. The V and J genes are TRBV15 and TRBJ2-4; tentative D call: TRBD2 (6 bases). The V end was cut by 3 bases, the J end by 7 bases, with 19 bases between. The V gene's germline CDR1 is LNHNV and CDR2 YYDKDF (reference sequence). The CDR3 sequence is 16 residues long. CDR3 sequence: CATSSEGTGVRNIQYF. The CDR3 DNA reads TGTGCCACCAGCAGTGAGGGTACGGGGGTTCGGAACATTCAGTACTTC. The whole variable domain, remainder taken from reference TRBV15 and TRBJ2-4, is DAMVIQNPRYQVTQFGKPVTLSCSQTLNHNVMYWYQQKSSQAPKLLFHYYDKDFNNEADTPDNFQSRRPNTSFCFLDIRSPGLGDTAMYLCATSSEGTGVRNIQYFGAGTRLSVL.

J is TRBJ2-1 and V is TRBV10-3, with TRBD2 as a possible D gene (5 bases). This CDR3 is 16 amino acids long. Germline CDR1 ENHRY, CDR2 SYGVKD. V was clipped by 3 bases and J by 4 bases, with 16 bases between them. The CDR3 DNA is TGTGCCATCAGTGATGACTCCCTGGGGAGTTACAATGAGCAGTTCTTC. Amino acid sequence: CAISDDSLGSYNEQFF.

The chain carries TRBV9 and TRBJ2-1; TRBD1 might be the D (5 bases). The V end was cut by 0 bases, the J end by 5 bases, with 6 bases between. Germline CDR1 reads SGDLS; CDR2 reads YYNGEE. The CDR3 runs to 13 residues. CDR3 region: CASSVDRNNEQFF. The CDR3 nucleotides are TGTGCCAGCAGCGTAGACAGGAACAATGAGCAGTTCTTC.

This clonotype came up a few times. The chain recombines TRBV20-1 with TRBJ2-5, with D hard to call. Matching the DNA end better, TRBJ2-1 makes the J call doubtful. CDR3 size: 11 residues. Germline V gives CDR1 DFQATT, CDR2 SNEGSKA (reference sequence). CDR3 residues: CSQAGYNEQFF. In DNA, the CDR3 is TGCAGTCAAGCTGGATACAATGAGCAGTTCTTC.

The gene calls are TRBV20-1 and TRBJ2-7; 13 bases line up with TRBD2. V lost 6 bases to trimming and J lost 4 bases; unmatched junction nucleotides: 9. The CDR3 loop spans 15 amino acids. Germline lookup yields CDR1 DFQATT and CDR2 SNEGSKA (reference sequence). DNA for the CDR3: TGCAGTGCCTATGGGACTAGCGGGATAGGATACGAGCAGTACTTC. Amino acid sequence: CSAYGTSGIGYEQYF.

This clonotype was counted only a few times. The CDR3 is CASSRGQGHLYGYTF. For the CDR3, the DNA is TGTGCCAGCAGCCGGGGACAGGGGCATTTGTATGGCTACACCTTC. The V gene is TRBV2, the J gene TRBJ1-2; 10 nucleotides agree with TRBD1. J was trimmed by 5 bases and V by 6 bases; bases with no gene match: 9. The CDR3 is 15 amino acids. Germline V gene sequence: CDR1 SNHLY, CDR2 FYNNEI.

This clonotype occurred a few times. The gene calls are TRBV7-2 and TRBJ2-4; 7 positions match TRBD1. Germline CDR1 SGHTA, CDR2 FQGNSA. This CDR3 region has 15 residues. With 5 bases clipped from V and 4 bases from J, the junction kept 8 bases outside the gene matches. The CDR3 sequence is CASSGFGTEKNIQYF. The CDR3 region has the DNA TGTGCCAGCAGCGGTTTCGGGACAGAAAAAAACATTCAGTACTTC.

This clonotype was counted at least ten times. The rearrangement uses TRBV6-1 and TRBJ2-5; a weak D match, TRBD2 (6 bases). This CDR3 comprises 15 residues. Trimming took 3 bases from V and 2 from J, leaving 13 bases between them. Germline lookup yields CDR1 MNHNS and CDR2 SASEGT. Written as DNA, the CDR3 is TGTGCCAGCAGTGAGAACGGGAGACCACAAGAGACCCAGTACTTC. Translating it yields CASSENGRPQETQYF.

V usage is TRBV20-1 and J usage is TRBJ2-5; possibly TRBD1 for D (5 bases). The ends were cut back, 2 bases at V and 4 bases at J, with 8 bases in the middle. Germline CDR1 DFQATT, CDR2 SNEGSKA (reference sequence). The CDR3 has 12 amino acids. This CDR3 is CSARPGSETQYF. The CDR3 bases are TGCAGTGCTAGACCAGGGTCAGAGACCCAGTACTTC.

As regards this clonotype: No conserved phenylalanine or tryptophan is present at the end of the CDR3, so a read error is the likely explanation. This sequence joins TRBV12-3 or TRBV12-4 and TRBJ2-3, with 8 bases lining up with TRBD2. CDR3 size: 13 residues. V trimming: 5 bases; J trimming: 4 bases; junction bases outside the gene matches: 2. This CDR3 reads CASSSGSADTQYS. The CDR3 DNA reads TGTGCCAGCAGTAGCGGGAGCGCAGATACGCAGTATTCT.

This clonotype was recorded many times. The rearrangement uses TRBV4-2 and TRBJ2-5; 8 bases align to TRBD1. The length of the CDR3 is 15 residues. CDR1 LGHNA and CDR2 YNFKEQ come from the germline V gene. The V gene end was trimmed by 2 bases and the J gene end by 0 bases; junction bases not matched to a gene: 2. CDR3 in DNA: TGTGCCAGCAGCCAACCGGACAGGGACCAAGAGACCCAGTACTTC. Its translation: CASSQPDRDQETQYF.

Only a few counts were recorded for this clonotype. The CDR3 spells CASSLGSQIAKNIQYF. For the CDR3, the DNA is TGTGCCAGCAGCTTAGGTTCGCAGATAGCCAAAAACATTCAGTACTTC. The chain uses TRBV7-2 and TRBJ2-4; D is uncertain. Trimming removed 1 base at V and 0 bases at J, with 10 bases between. The CDR3 is 16 amino acids. The germline gives CDR1 SGHTA, CDR2 FQGNSA.

The CDR3, as DNA: TGTGCCACCAGCAGACCCGGGACTCAAAAGGGTTATGGCTACACCTTC. Translated: CATSRPGTQKGYGYTF. V and J are TRBV15 and TRBJ1-2; D is perhaps TRBD1 (5 bases). Germline V gene sequence: CDR1 LNHNV, CDR2 YYDKDF (reference sequence). The CDR3 totals 16 residues. V was trimmed by 2 bases and J by 5 bases, leaving 18 bases between them.